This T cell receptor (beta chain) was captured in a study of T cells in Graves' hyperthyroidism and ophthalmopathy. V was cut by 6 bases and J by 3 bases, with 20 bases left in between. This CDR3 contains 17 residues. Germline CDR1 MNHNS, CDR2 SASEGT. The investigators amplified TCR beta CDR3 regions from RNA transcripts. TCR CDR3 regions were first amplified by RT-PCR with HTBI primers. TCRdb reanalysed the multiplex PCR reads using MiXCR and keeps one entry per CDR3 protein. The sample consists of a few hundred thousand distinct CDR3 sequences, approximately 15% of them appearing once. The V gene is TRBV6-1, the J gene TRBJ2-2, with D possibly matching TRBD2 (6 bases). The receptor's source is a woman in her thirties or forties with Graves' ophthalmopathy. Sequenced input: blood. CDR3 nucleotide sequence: TGTGCCAGCAGATTCCCCTTGGGGGGAATGGACACCGGGGAGCTGTTTTTT. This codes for CASRFPLGGMDTGELFF.